What follows is one T cell receptor (beta chain) and its context. The data were obtained in a study of response to subunit inactivated influenza vaccine. CDR3 length equals 13 residues. V was trimmed by 3 bases and J by 0 bases, leaving 8 bases between them. CDR1 is DFQATT, CDR2 SNEGSKA, per germline (reference sequence). MiXCR, applied by TCRdb to the RT-PCR reads, yields one record per CDR3 protein. This table has 600,000 to 700,000 distinct CDR3 sequences, about 15% appearing once. The chain uses TRBV20-1 and TRBJ2-5; a possible D gene is TRBD2 (5 bases). The clonotype comes from a man in his fifties who received an inactivated influenza vaccine. The input for sequencing was PBMCs from blood, taken around 14 days before vaccination. CDR3 nucleotide sequence: TGCAGTGCTAGGGAGGCGTACCAAGAGACCCAGTACTTC. This translates into CSAREAYQETQYF.